This entry features one T cell receptor (beta chain) sequence. Its specific antigen is unknown. Per-base qualities were not stored, and no clone one base away is much larger. This sample is drawn from a study of blood T cell repertoires in COVID-19 (dated by TCRdb to about 2020). Regarding the research as a whole: Collaborator samples came from the United States, Italy and Spain and covered acute and convalescent phases of COVID-19. The prospective study material was composed of cDNA or gDNA derived from T cells, B-cell-depleted T cells, or PBMCs. Deeply sampled blood TCRbeta repertoires from subjects exposed to, actively infected with, or recovered from COVID-19 were included in the dataset. The repertoires were released in a freely available public database meant as a resource for research on the immune response to SARS-CoV-2. The samples were drawn from the first 160 participants of the ongoing ImmuneRACE study and from about 1,200 subjects provided by 6 global collaborators. Nearly every sample came with metadata listing a de-identified subject ID, COVID-19 status, age in years and sex. Where HLA class I and class II types were available, the types were taken from metadata supplied by the sample provider, not from assay-based typing.

The CDR3, cysteine through phenylalanine, is 14 amino acids long. Solely the CDR3 DNA is kept, with 42 bases framed from the first base. The germline V gene sets CDR1 to SGHTA and CDR2 to FQGNSA. V and J lose 5 bases and 3 bases, and a span of 11 bases separates them. TCRbeta CDR3 regions were amplified from genomic DNA using the immunoSEQ Assay, a bias-controlled multiplex PCR. Concerning the study's data processing: Within the assay, amplification of reference gene primers was used to estimate how many nucleated cells each sample contained. To quantify the absolute abundance of each unique TCRbeta CDR3 rearrangement, sequence reads were collapsed and filtered. For each sample, productive Simpson clonality was calculated as the square root of Simpson's diversity index across productive rearrangements. TCRdb carries this immuneACCESS record with in-frame sequences only. Its versions omit some clonotypes, under half of them owing to an unresolved V gene in the studies checked, with the rest unexplained. V and J calls and clone size are as listed in that table; D and trimming were resolved from the DNA. This sample gives about 60,000 clones in total; 82% of them show up just once. Approximately 7.7% of the sample belongs to the ten largest clones.

The collaborating institutions used their own protocols to collect whole blood in K2EDTA tubes. For TCRbeta analysis, collaborators shipped samples in one of three forms: frozen whole blood, isolated PBMCs, or DNA extracted from either of those sample types. What the study reported, not specific to this receptor: Clinical and demographic metadata were provided uncurated, with the amount varying by source and participant.

The source of this sequence is a woman aged 80 or over with acute or convalescent COVID-19. Here the chain combines TRBV7-2 and TRBJ2-1; matching of 5 bases hints at TRBD1 as the D gene. Sequenced material: peripheral blood. The CDR3 sequence is CASSPQVLYNEQFF. The nucleotide sequence reads TGTGCCAGCAGCCCACAGGTTCTCTACAATGAGCAGTTCTTC. With the rest looked up from the reference TRBV7-2 and TRBJ2-1 genes rather than sequenced, the full variable domain is GAGVSQSPSNKVTEKGKDVELRCDPISGHTALYWYRQSLGQGLEFLIYFQGNSAPDKSGLPSDRFSAERTGGSVSTLTIQRTQQEDSAVYLCASSPQVLYNEQFFGPGTRLTVL.